A single sample gave rise to the 25 T cell receptor beta chains below, sequenced in a study of cytomegalovirus exposure and HLA in healthy donors. Use of 60 Vbeta and 13 Jbeta primers characterized the PCR. Here immunoSEQ multiplex PCR was the method, and the copy in TCRdb shows in-frame clones only, minus some. The sample lists some 120,000 clones; roughly 74% were seen once. The sample consisted of PBMCs. The receptors stem from a woman in her fifties or sixties in good health and CMV-seropositive.

The chain recombines TRBV10-3 with TRBJ2-5; D perhaps matches TRBD2 (6 bases). The V end was cut by 5 bases, the J end by 2 bases, with 9 bases between. CDR1 is ENHRY, CDR2 SYGVKD, per germline. CDR3 length: 13 amino acids. In DNA form, the CDR3 reads TGTGCCATCAGTTTGGCGGGACAAGAGACCCAGTACTTC. Residues: CAISLAGQETQYF.

The sample holds a few counts of this clone. The chain couples TRBV10-3 to TRBJ1-2; 9 bases line up with TRBD1. The germline V gene encodes CDR1 ENHRY and CDR2 SYGVKD. With V trimmed by 3 bases and J by 6 bases, 2 bases remained unmatched. This CDR3 contains 13 residues. DNA for the CDR3: TGTGCCATCAGTGATGGGACAGGGAATGGCTACACCTTC. It codes for CAISDGTGNGYTF.

V and J are TRBV6-1 and TRBJ2-7; 7 bases are a match to TRBD1. The CDR3 is 15 amino acids. J was trimmed by 2 bases and V by 6 bases; bases with no gene match: 10. The germline CDR1 and CDR2 sequences are MNHNS and SASEGT. The CDR3: CASSYRGAPTYEQYF. CDR3 DNA sequence: TGTGCCAGCAGCTACAGGGGCGCGCCAACCTACGAGCAGTACTTC.

This clone occurred once. The J gene is TRBJ1-6, the V gene TRBV19; 9 bases fit TRBD1. Germline V gives CDR1 LNHDA, CDR2 SQIVND (reference sequence). The CDR3 spans 15 residues. Germline trimming cut 6 bases from V and 8 bases from J; bases unmatched to any gene: 8. As DNA, the CDR3 is TGTGCCAGTAGAAGGGACAGGGCCCTTGATTCACCCCTCCACTTT. Protein: CASRRDRALDSPLHF.

This sequence joins TRBV19 and TRBJ1-1, with D unresolved. Germline values: CDR1 LNHDA, CDR2 SQIVND (reference sequence). V dropped 4 bases and J dropped 2 bases, with 8 bases sitting between them. This CDR3 contains 13 residues. CDR3 residues: CASSTRQNTEAFF. CDR3 nucleotides: TGTGCCAGTAGTACCCGACAAAACACTGAAGCTTTCTTT.

The chain links TRBV4-1 to TRBJ1-6; D remains ambiguous. This CDR3 spans 14 amino acids. Germline lookup yields CDR1 MGHRA and CDR2 YSYEKL. The V end was cut by 5 bases, the J end by 0 bases, with 5 bases between. The CDR3 sequence: CASSFSSYNSPLHF. CDR3 DNA sequence: TGCGCCAGCAGCTTTAGCTCCTATAATTCACCCCTCCACTTT.

This chain uses TRBV7-2 with TRBJ1-5; 7 bases align to TRBD1. CDR3 size: 14 residues. Germline V gene data show CDR1 as SGHTA and CDR2 as FQGNSA. Unmatched junction bases numbered 5, after V lost 5 bases and J lost 4 bases. CDR3 sequence reads: CASSLGGGNQPQHF. CDR3 nucleotides: TGTGCCAGCAGCCTAGGGGGCGGAAATCAGCCCCAGCATTTT.

The chain recombines TRBV19 with TRBJ2-6; no clear D gene. The CDR3 contains 18 residues. Trimming shortened V by 3 bases and J by 4 bases, and 19 bases separated the two germline ends. In germline, CDR1 is LNHDA, CDR2 SQIVND (reference sequence). CDR3 loop: CASSIRLLILSGANVLTF. The DNA for the CDR3 is TGTGCCAGTAGTATCAGGCTCCTTATCCTCTCCGGGGCCAACGTCCTGACTTTC.

This clone came up a few times. The V call is TRBV10-1, the J call TRBJ2-7; TRBD1 agrees at 7 bases. The CDR3 has 14 residues. Germline CDR1 is WNHNN and CDR2 is SYGVQD (reference sequence). The junction had 6 bases not matched to a gene; V was cut back by 4 bases and J by 3 bases. In DNA form, the CDR3 reads TGCGCCAGCAGTGTGTTTGGGACAGACTACGAGCAGTACTTC. Its translation is CASSVFGTDYEQYF.

The gene calls are TRBV7-8 and TRBJ2-2; 8 positions agree with TRBD1. CDR3 length equals 15 residues. Trimming cost V 5 bases and J 7 bases; bases outside gene matches: 9. Germline V gene lookup returns CDR1 SGHVS and CDR2 FQNEAQ. CDR3 loop: CASSDGQGRVGELFF. Here the CDR3 DNA reads TGTGCCAGCAGCGACGGACAGGGAAGGGTCGGGGAGCTGTTTTTT.

On this clone: Additional DNA sequences in this sample encode the identical CDR3. The chain couples TRBV9 to TRBJ2-1; TRBD2 aligns across 7 bases. Losses at the gene ends were 3 bases for V and 1 base for J; bases not matched to a gene: 1. The CDR3 spans 14 residues. Germline assignment: CDR1 SGDLS and CDR2 YYNGEE. CDR3 sequence reads: CASSAGGSYNEQFF. The CDR3 coding sequence is TGTGCCAGCAGCGCGGGGGGATCCTACAATGAGCAGTTCTTC.

Here the CDR3 reads CASSHGDGGNQPQHF. CDR3 sequence (DNA): TGTGCCAGCTCCCACGGAGATGGTGGCAATCAGCCCCAGCATTTT. The chain employs TRBV18 and TRBJ1-5; D unclear. The CDR3 runs to 15 residues. Germline values: CDR1 KGHSH, CDR2 LQKENI. V was clipped by 6 bases and J by 2 bases, with 14 bases between them. Drawing the rest from reference TRBV18 and TRBJ1-5, the complete variable domain is NAGVMQNPRHLVRRRGQEARLRCSPMKGHSHVYWYRQLPEEGLKFMVYLQKENIIDESGMPKERFSAEFPKEGPSILRIQQVVRGDSAAYFCASSHGDGGNQPQHFGDGTRLSIL.

The CDR3 protein is CASTFRGHTIYF. In DNA, the CDR3 is TGTGCCAGCACATTCAGGGGACACACCATATATTTT. The chain combines TRBV6-5 with TRBJ1-3, with a tentative D call TRBD1 (6 bases). In germline, CDR1 is MNHEY, CDR2 SVGAGI. This CDR3 comprises 12 residues. Deletions cut 7 bases from V and 8 bases from J, with 12 bases between.

This clone was seen a single time. V is TRBV4-2 and J is TRBJ2-4, with a tentative D call TRBD1 (6 bases). The V gene's germline CDR1 is LGHNA and CDR2 YNFKEQ. Trimming removed 2 bases at V and 2 bases at J, with 10 bases between. The CDR3 spans 15 residues. CDR3: CASSQLGATKNIQYF. In DNA, the CDR3 is TGTGCCAGCAGCCAACTGGGGGCGACCAAAAACATTCAGTACTTC.

The chain recombines TRBV5-1 with TRBJ2-5; 7 bases match TRBD1. The CDR3 extends over 14 amino acids. V was pared by 4 bases and J by 4 bases, with 7 bases of the junction left unmatched. Looked up from germline, CDR1 is SGHRS and CDR2 is YFSETQ. The CDR3 DNA follows: TGCGCCAGCAGCGCCACAGGGGTTTCAGAGACCCAGTACTTC. It is translated as CASSATGVSETQYF.

This chain connects TRBV9 to TRBJ2-3; TRBD2 aligns across 13 bases. Germline V gene data show CDR1 as SGDLS and CDR2 as YYNGEE. After removal of 0 bases from V and 2 bases from J, the junction contained 6 bases not matched to a gene. The CDR3 is made up of 18 amino acids. CDR3 DNA sequence: TGTGCCAGCAGCGTAGCTACGACTAGCGGGGGGTTCACAGATACGCAGTATTTT. It translates to CASSVATTSGGFTDTQYF.

The sample holds a few counts of this clone. The genes are TRBV7-2 and TRBJ2-3, with TRBD2 identical over 8 bases. Looked up from germline, CDR1 is SGHTA and CDR2 is FQGNSA. V was clipped by 5 bases and J by 4 bases; unmatched bases: 5. The CDR3 totals 14 residues. As DNA, the CDR3 is TGTGCCAGCAGCCCCGGGGGGGCCCCAGATACGCAGTATTTT. This encodes CASSPGGAPDTQYF.

In this sample, this clone turned up once. V is TRBV5-1 and J is TRBJ2-7; D is possibly TRBD1 (8 bases). Germline V gene data show CDR1 as SGHRS and CDR2 as YFSETQ. The V end lost 2 bases, the J end lost 5 bases, and 17 bases lay between the germline ends. This CDR3 is 15 amino acids long. In DNA, the CDR3 is TGCGCCAGCAGCTTCACAGGGGGAGGGGCGGACGAGCAGTACTTC. Residues: CASSFTGGGADEQYF. Variable domain in full (rest from reference TRBV5-1 and TRBJ2-7): KAGVTQTPRYLIKTRGQQVTLSCSPISGHRSVSWYQQTPGQGLQFLFEYFSETQRNKGNFPGRFSGRQFSNSRSEMNVSTLELGDSALYLCASSFTGGGADEQYFGPGTRLTVT.

This sequence joins TRBV5-1 and TRBJ2-3; D remains unclear. Trimming shortened V by 0 bases and J by 4 bases, and 9 bases separated the two germline ends. From germline, CDR1 is SGHRS and CDR2 YFSETQ. The CDR3 runs to 14 residues. Here the CDR3 DNA reads TGCGCCAGCAGCTTGGCGGTTTCGTCAGATACGCAGTATTTT. Translated: CASSLAVSSDTQYF.

This clone was observed once. The rearrangement joins TRBV5-6 to TRBJ2-1; a weak D match, TRBD2 (6 bases). The CDR3 is 12 amino acids. Trimming shortened V by 4 bases and J by 9 bases, and 11 bases separated the two germline ends. Germline V gene lookup returns CDR1 SGHDT and CDR2 YYEEEE. The CDR3 DNA is TGTGCCAGCAGCGCCGCGGGGAGTGAGCAGTTCTTC. Its protein product is CASSAAGSEQFF.

This sequence joins TRBV5-8 and TRBJ1-5, with D hard to call. CDR1 and CDR2 (germline): SGHTS, YDEGEE. V lost 3 bases, J lost 0 bases, and 10 bases lay in between. The CDR3 is made up of 15 amino acids. The CDR3 loop reads CASSYHGNSNQPQHF. The CDR3 DNA is TGTGCCAGCAGCTACCACGGGAATAGCAATCAGCCCCAGCATTTT.

The gene calls are TRBV27 and TRBJ2-3, with TRBD1 matching 8 bases. Germline lookup yields CDR1 MNHEY and CDR2 SMNVEV (reference sequence). The CDR3 is 20 residues long. V was clipped by 6 bases and J by 2 bases; unmatched bases: 22. CDR3 sequence (DNA): TGTGCCAGCAGGCACCGAGACAGGGGATTCAGGTATATGGCCACAGATACGCAGTATTTT. Its protein product is CASRHRDRGFRYMATDTQYF.

This clone was picked up a small number of times. The chain couples TRBV25-1 to TRBJ2-5; 9 bases align to TRBD1. TRBJ2-7 explains the end of the DNA better; the J call may be wrong. From germline, CDR1 is MGHDK and CDR2 SYGVNS. The CDR3 covers 14 residues. The CDR3 sequence: CASRAGTGPYEQYF. The CDR3 nucleotides are TGTGCCAGCAGGGCCGGGACAGGGCCCTACGAGCAGTACTTC.

The chain couples TRBV18 to TRBJ2-7; 8 bases fit TRBD1. J gave up 5 bases and V 7 bases, and 7 bases lay outside the gene matches. The CDR3 runs to 13 residues. CDR1 and CDR2 from the germline V gene are KGHSH and LQKENI. CDR3 amino acids: CASFQDRGNEQYF. CDR3 DNA sequence: TGTGCCAGCTTCCAAGACAGGGGAAACGAGCAGTACTTC. Using reference TRBV18 and TRBJ2-7 for the parts outside the CDR3, the full variable domain is NAGVMQNPRHLVRRRGQEARLRCSPMKGHSHVYWYRQLPEEGLKFMVYLQKENIIDESGMPKERFSAEFPKEGPSILRIQQVVRGDSAAYFCASFQDRGNEQYFGPGTRLTVT.

The chain couples TRBV4-3 to TRBJ2-3; 10 bases align to TRBD2. The CDR3 length is 16 residues. Per the germline V gene, CDR1 is LGHNA and CDR2 is YSLEER. Unmatched junction bases numbered 6, after V lost 4 bases and J lost 2 bases. The CDR3 sequence is CASSRQLAGNTDTQYF. The CDR3 DNA reads TGCGCCAGCAGCCGACAACTAGCGGGGAACACAGATACGCAGTATTTT.